This record covers a single T cell receptor (beta chain). Its cognate antigen is unknown. The authors ran a second PCR of roughly 6 to 12 cycles using a sample-barcoded 5' primer and a J-beta primer mix. Template switching added a 12-random-nucleotide identifier to every cDNA molecule. Each CDR3 protein is one row after TCRdb ran MiXCR on the 5' RACE reads. Of approximately 900,000 distinct CDR3 sequences in the sample, about 44% are singletons; the top ten hold around an eighth. Germline V gives CDR1 SQVTM, CDR2 ANQGSEA. The CDR3 runs to 14 residues. Trimming pared 7 bases from V and 0 bases from J, leaving 16 bases between. These data originate in a study of blood T cells in healthy people across ages. Overall study findings and caveats: Measured against age, TCR beta diversity per million T cells decreased in a roughly linear manner. From one million sequenced T cells, diversity estimates were lower bounds. Strong correlation was found linking TCR beta diversity to naive T cell percentage.

The genes are TRBV29-1 and TRBJ2-7, with D hard to call. This TCR was sampled from a man aged 30-40 years in good health. The sequencing input was blood. CDR3 coding DNA: TGCAGCGCTTCTGCCGCATCGGGCTCCTACGAGCAGTACTTC. This translates into CSASAASGSYEQYF.